These 8 T cell receptor beta chains were all obtained from the same sample, sequenced in a study of shared clonotypes between healthy human individuals. Produced via immunoSEQ multiplex PCR; TCRdb's table is partial and in-frame only. The table lists about 2.1 million clones, around 95% of them singletons. Terminally differentiated effector memory CD45RA+ cells were excluded from the naive CD8 cells, which were CD45RO-negative and positively selected for CCR7. Sequenced: naive CD8+ T cells from PBMCs. These receptors came from a man aged 18 to 30 in good health. Some clones in this sample may be carry-over from other donors' samples.

The J gene is TRBJ1-5, the V gene TRBV5-8; unclear D gene. The CDR3 runs to 14 residues. Germline V lookup: CDR1 SGHTS, CDR2 YDEGEE. The V and J ends lost 4 bases and 2 bases respectively, with 10 bases between them. CDR3 protein: CASSPEDGNQPQHF. The CDR3 DNA sequence: TGTGCCAGCAGCCCTGAGGACGGCAATCAGCCCCAGCATTTT.

This rearrangement joins TRBV10-3 to TRBJ1-3, with TRBD1 identical over 9 bases. The CDR3 length is 20 residues. The germline gives CDR1 ENHRY, CDR2 SYGVKD. Unmatched junction bases numbered 16, after V lost 4 bases and J lost 0 bases. This CDR3 is CAISVPEKQGAFLSGNTIYF. The CDR3 DNA sequence: TGTGCCATCAGTGTTCCAGAGAAACAGGGGGCCTTCCTCTCTGGAAACACCATATATTTT.

V gene TRBV7-9 combines with J gene TRBJ2-1; TRBD2 agrees at 10 bases. Looked up from germline, CDR1 is SEHNR and CDR2 is FQNEAQ (reference sequence). V gave up 7 bases and J gave up 1 base; unmatched junction bases: 10. The CDR3 is 17 residues long. This chain's CDR3 is CASMGEREGRSYNEQFF. CDR3 bases: TGTGCCAGCATGGGGGAGCGGGAGGGCCGGTCCTACAATGAGCAGTTCTTC.

The chain links TRBV5-6 to TRBJ1-2; D unclear. This CDR3 region has 15 residues. Germline V gives CDR1 SGHDT, CDR2 YYEEEE. Trimming took 9 bases from V and 8 from J, leaving 26 bases between them. CDR3 residues: CATSFGVSGSNGYTF. In DNA form, the CDR3 reads TGTGCCACCTCGTTTGGGGTCTCCGGGTCGAACGGCTACACCTTC.

This sequence joins TRBV6-1 and TRBJ1-2, with D possibly TRBD1 on 5 matching bases. Germline assignment: CDR1 MNHNS and CDR2 SASEGT. Trimming took off 5 bases at V and 7 bases at J, with 14 bases between the two ends. The CDR3 is 13 residues long. The CDR3 region has the DNA TGTGCCAGCAGTCAGGGAACCTACTTTGGCTACACCTTC. This codes for CASSQGTYFGYTF.

The rearrangement links TRBV4-1 to TRBJ2-7; D gene ambiguous. The V gene lost 2 bases and the J gene lost 4 bases, with 12 bases spanning the gap. CDR1 and CDR2 from the germline V gene are MGHRA and YSYEKL. The CDR3 extends over 14 amino acids. The CDR3, as DNA: TGCGCCAGCAGCCAACCCGACACGGGTTACGAGCAGTACTTC. Encoded protein: CASSQPDTGYEQYF.

This chain joins TRBV19 and TRBJ1-1, with D unresolved. This CDR3 has 13 amino acids. Trimming pared 2 bases from V and 8 bases from J, leaving 12 bases between. The germline V gene has CDR1 LNHDA and CDR2 SQIVND (reference sequence). The CDR3 here is CASSISTRGEAFF. CDR3 bases: TGTGCCAGTAGTATATCCACCCGAGGAGAAGCTTTCTTT.

V gene TRBV2 combines with J gene TRBJ1-2; the D gene is possibly TRBD1 (5 bases). The germline V gene has CDR1 SNHLY and CDR2 FYNNEI. V was cut by 2 bases and J by 4 bases, with 14 bases left in between. The CDR3 totals 15 residues. The CDR3: CASSERFQGSYGYTF. The CDR3 DNA follows: TGTGCCAGCAGTGAAAGGTTTCAGGGCTCCTATGGCTACACCTTC.